This T cell receptor (beta chain) comes out of a study of cytomegalovirus exposure and HLA in healthy donors. Findings and limits, study-wide: Cytomegalovirus association was listed for 164 TCR beta chains. Roughly uniform depth of sequencing across donors was assumed in presence/absence analyses. What a later analysis reportedly showed was that an Asian-associated ancestry cluster had fewer N-insertions than the approximately 670-donor mean.

60 Vbeta and 13 Jbeta primers were used in PCR. Assay used: immunoSEQ multiplex PCR; TCRdb lists only in-frame clones, some missing. The repertoire holds 110,000 or so clones, with roughly 87% as singletons. This clone was picked up one time. Its antigen is undetermined. Germline V lookup: CDR1 DFQATT, CDR2 SNEGSKA (reference sequence). V lost 5 bases, J lost 5 bases, and 9 bases lay in between. The CDR3 is 11 amino acids. This clonotype was sampled from a young woman in good health and CMV-seronegative. The J gene is TRBJ2-5, the V gene TRBV20-1, with a weak D call TRBD2 (6 bases). The sample was PBMCs. CDR3 sequence (DNA): TGCAGTGCTGGGGGGATTGAGACCCAGTACTTC. Encoded protein: CSAGGIETQYF.